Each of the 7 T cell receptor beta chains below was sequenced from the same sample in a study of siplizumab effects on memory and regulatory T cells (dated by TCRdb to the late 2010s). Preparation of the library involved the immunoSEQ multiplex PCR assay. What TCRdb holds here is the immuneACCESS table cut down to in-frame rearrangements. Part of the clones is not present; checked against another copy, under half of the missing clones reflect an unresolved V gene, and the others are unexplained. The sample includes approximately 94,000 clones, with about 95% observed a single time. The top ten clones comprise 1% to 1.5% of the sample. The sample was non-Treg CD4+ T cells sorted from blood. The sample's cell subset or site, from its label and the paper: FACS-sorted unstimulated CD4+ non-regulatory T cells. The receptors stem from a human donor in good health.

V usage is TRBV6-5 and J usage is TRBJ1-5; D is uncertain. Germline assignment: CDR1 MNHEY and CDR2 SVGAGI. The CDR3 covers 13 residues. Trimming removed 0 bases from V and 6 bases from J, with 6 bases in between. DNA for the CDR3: TGTGCCAGCAGTTACTCGATCGCTCAGCCCCAGCATTTT. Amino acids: CASSYSIAQPQHF.

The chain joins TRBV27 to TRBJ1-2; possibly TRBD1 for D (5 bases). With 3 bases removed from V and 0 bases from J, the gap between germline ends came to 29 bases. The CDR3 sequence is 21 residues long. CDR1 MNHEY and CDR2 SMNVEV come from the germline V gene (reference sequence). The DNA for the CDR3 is TGTGCCAGCAGTTTCGGTTACCTAAGGGGATTACTTTCTCGGTCTAACTATGGCTACACCTTC. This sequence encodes CASSFGYLRGLLSRSNYGYTF.

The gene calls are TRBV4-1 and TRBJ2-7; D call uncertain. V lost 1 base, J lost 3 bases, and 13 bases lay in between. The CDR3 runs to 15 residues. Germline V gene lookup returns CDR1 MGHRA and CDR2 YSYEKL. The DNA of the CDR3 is TGCGCCAGCAGCCAAGTGCCTTTGACGTTCTACGAGCAGTACTTC. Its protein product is CASSQVPLTFYEQYF.

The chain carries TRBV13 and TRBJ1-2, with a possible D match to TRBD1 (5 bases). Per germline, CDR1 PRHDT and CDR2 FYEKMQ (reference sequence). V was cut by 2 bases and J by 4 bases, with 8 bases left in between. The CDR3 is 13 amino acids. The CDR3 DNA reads TGTGCCAGCAGCTTACAGGGTGTCTATGGCTACACCTTC. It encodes CASSLQGVYGYTF.

CDR3 DNA: TGTGCCAGCGGCCGTGCGGGAGGGCCTTACAATGAGCAGTTCTTC. This translates into CASGRAGGPYNEQFF. The rearrangement uses TRBV2 and TRBJ2-1; 9 nucleotides match TRBD2. CDR3 size: 15 residues. CDR1 and CDR2 (germline): SNHLY, FYNNEI. Trimming took 8 bases from V and 4 from J; bases not matched to a gene: 9.

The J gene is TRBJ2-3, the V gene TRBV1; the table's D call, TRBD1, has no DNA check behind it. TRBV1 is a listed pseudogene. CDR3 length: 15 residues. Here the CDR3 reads CTSSQDLAAGDTQYF. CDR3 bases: TGCACCAGCAGCCAAGATCTGGCCGCAGGAGATACGCAGTATTTT.

In DNA form, the CDR3 reads TGTGCCAGCAGCAACTCCCAGGGGTACGAGCAGTACTTC. Translating it yields CASSNSQGYEQYF. The chain couples TRBV28 to TRBJ2-7; maybe TRBD1 (6 bases). The germline V gene has CDR1 MDHEN and CDR2 SYDVKM. The V gene lost 6 bases and the J gene lost 4 bases, with 13 bases spanning the gap. The CDR3 is 13 residues long.